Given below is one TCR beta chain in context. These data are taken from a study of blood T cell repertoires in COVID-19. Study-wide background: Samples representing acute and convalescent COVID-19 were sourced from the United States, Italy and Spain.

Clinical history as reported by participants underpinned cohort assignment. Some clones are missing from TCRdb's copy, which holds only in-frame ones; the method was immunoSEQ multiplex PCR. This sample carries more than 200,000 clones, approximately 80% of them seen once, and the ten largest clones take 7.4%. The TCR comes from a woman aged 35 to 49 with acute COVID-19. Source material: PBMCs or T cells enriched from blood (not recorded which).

As DNA, the CDR3 is TGTGCCAGCAGTGTCCACACGGGGACTAATGAAAAACTGTTTTTT. It codes for CASSVHTGTNEKLFF. The chain links TRBV6-1 to TRBJ1-4, with D hard to call. From germline, CDR1 is MNHNS and CDR2 SASEGT. The V gene lost 4 bases and the J gene lost 2 bases, with 11 bases spanning the gap. The CDR3 runs to 15 residues.